Below, one T cell receptor (beta chain) is given with its context. Antigen unknown. The assay was immunoSEQ multiplex PCR, and TCRdb's table has in-frame clones only and misses some. The table lists roughly 120,000 clones, roughly 85% of them singletons. The entry originates in a study of T cell responses to AZD1222 COVID-19 vaccine. Study-wide results and caveats: When two AZD1222 doses had been given, Spike-specific TCR breadth and depth rose. Nearly half of spike-specific TCRs reportedly go after variant regions that carry no mutations. Donors were chiefly white British, with a greater number of females, and clonal diversity was perhaps underestimated. Repertoires were obtained only post-peak T cell response.

V shed 4 bases, J shed 0 bases, and the junction held 7 bases outside the gene matches. CDR3 length: 16 amino acids. The germline CDR1 and CDR2 sequences are SNHLY and FYNNEI. This rearrangement joins TRBV2 to TRBJ2-3; 7 bases are a match to TRBD2. Sequencing was performed on peripheral blood, taken on day 0 of MenACWY control vaccination. The TCR was taken from an adult in good health. The CDR3 spells CASSVRSGGSTDTQYF. CDR3 coding DNA: TGTGCCAGCAGTGTTCGGTCGGGGGGAAGCACAGATACGCAGTATTTT.